The 20 T cell receptor beta chains given below trace back to one sample, sequenced in a study of CD8 T cells in cerebrospinal fluid in Alzheimer's disease. For each CDR3 protein, TCRdb gives one entry from its re-call of the 10x single-cell sequencing reads, without DNA. The listing records roughly 1,400 distinct CDR3 sequences. The sequenced sample consisted of cerebrospinal fluid. These TCRs come from a human donor in good health.

The genes are TRBV5-8 and TRBJ1-1; no DNA is available, so the TRBD1 call from TCRdb remains unchecked. This CDR3 has 13 amino acids. CDR1 is SGHTS, CDR2 YDEGEE, per germline. The CDR3 loop reads CASSYDSYTEAFF.

Judged by frequency, this clonotype is medium-sized. This chain connects TRBV2 to TRBJ2-2; TCRdb picks TRBD2, but there is no DNA to check that call. This CDR3 comprises 15 residues. Germline V lookup: CDR1 SNHLY, CDR2 FYNNEI. CDR3 residues: CASSPVLQNTGELFF.

This clonotype is classed as large by frequency. The chain combines TRBV5-6 with TRBJ2-1; with no DNA, the TCRdb D assignment of TRBD1 cannot be verified. Per germline, CDR1 SGHDT and CDR2 YYEEEE. This CDR3 is built from 15 residues. This chain's CDR3 is CASSQTTTDYNEQFF.

Its frequency marks this clonotype as large (0.1 to 1%). The V and J genes are TRBV9 and TRBJ1-5; TCRdb designates TRBD1, a call that cannot be tested without DNA. The CDR3 length is 13 residues. Looked up from germline, CDR1 is SGDLS and CDR2 is YYNGEE. CDR3 protein: CASSVSPVQPQHF.

This chain links TRBV19 with TRBJ2-5; TCRdb gives TRBD1 as the D gene, but with no DNA this cannot be confirmed. There are 17 residues in the CDR3. Germline V lookup: CDR1 LNHDA, CDR2 SQIVND (reference sequence). CDR3 loop: CASSTEGPALWGETQYF.

By frequency, this clonotype is medium-sized. This CDR3 is CASSQVSGARTGELFF. V usage is TRBV3-1 and J usage is TRBJ2-2; TCRdb selects TRBD1, and the lack of DNA leaves this call unchecked. The CDR3 runs to 16 residues. The germline V gene has CDR1 LGHDT and CDR2 YNNKEL (reference sequence).

In terms of frequency, this clonotype is medium-sized. This chain uses TRBV4-2 with TRBJ1-2. The germline V gene encodes CDR1 LGHNA and CDR2 YNFKEQ. This CDR3 has 15 residues. The CDR3 sequence: CASSRGEAGTYGYTF.

This clonotype is labeled medium-sized based on frequency. This chain links TRBV27 with TRBJ2-3; the TCRdb call, TRBD2, lacks DNA for checking. CDR1 is MNHEY and CDR2 is SMNVEV in the germline V gene (reference sequence). The CDR3 consists of 15 residues. CDR3: CASSSRGGAGNTQYF.

This clonotype ranks as medium-sized in terms of frequency. V usage is TRBV30 and J usage is TRBJ2-2. This CDR3 contains 13 residues. Germline V gene data show CDR1 as GTSNPN and CDR2 as SVGIG (reference sequence). CDR3 region: CAWSSYSTGELFF.

By frequency, this clonotype registers medium-sized. This chain uses TRBV6-6 with TRBJ2-7; TCRdb's D gene call, TRBD1, goes unchecked for lack of DNA. This CDR3 region has 14 residues. Germline V CDR1 and CDR2: MNHNY, SVGAGI (reference sequence). The CDR3 is CASITDPPGDEQYF.

This clonotype ranks as medium-sized in terms of frequency. The V gene is TRBV4-3, the J gene TRBJ2-5; TCRdb returns TRBD1, unconfirmable since there is no DNA. Germline CDR1 reads LGHNA; CDR2 reads YSLEER. The CDR3 covers 16 residues. This CDR3 is CASSQLTGQPQETQYF.

This clonotype is called large based on its frequency. The chain couples TRBV10-2 to TRBJ2-7; absent DNA, TCRdb's TRBD2 call cannot be checked. CDR1 and CDR2 from the germline V gene are WSHSY and SAAADI. CDR3 length: 17 residues. The CDR3 sequence is CASSESFVGGRTYEQYF.

This clonotype is medium-sized (0.01 to 0.1%) by frequency. CDR3 amino acids: CASSLAPGQGLSGANVLTF. The chain couples TRBV5-8 to TRBJ2-6; TCRdb names TRBD1, which stays unverified in the absence of DNA. Germline loops: CDR1 SGHTS, CDR2 YDEGEE. CDR3 length: 19 amino acids.

This clonotype is identified as medium-sized from frequency. The rearrangement uses TRBV3-1 and TRBJ2-1; TCRdb's D call of TRBD2 is untestable without DNA. CDR1 is LGHDT, CDR2 YNNKEL, per germline (reference sequence). CDR3 length: 16 amino acids. This CDR3 is CASSQVAGRTYNEQFF.

Measured by frequency, this clonotype is medium-sized (0.01 to 0.1%). The J gene is TRBJ1-1, the V gene TRBV10-2; absent DNA, TCRdb's TRBD1 call cannot be checked. Looked up from germline, CDR1 is WSHSY and CDR2 is SAAADI. The CDR3 totals 12 residues. The CDR3 sequence is CASSTPGGEAFF.

In terms of frequency, this clonotype is large. The chain links TRBV28 to TRBJ2-7; absent DNA, TCRdb's TRBD2 call cannot be checked. The CDR3 runs to 14 residues. Germline V lookup: CDR1 MDHEN, CDR2 SYDVKM. The CDR3 protein is CASSSGRSAYEQYF. Variable domain in full (rest from reference TRBV28 and TRBJ2-7): DVKVTQSSRYLVKRTGEKVFLECVQDMDHENMFWYRQDPGLGLRLIYFSYDVKMKEKGDIPEGYSVSREKKERFSLILESASTNQTSMYLCASSSGRSAYEQYFGPGTRLTVT.

Considering frequency, this clonotype is medium-sized. The gene calls are TRBV5-6 and TRBJ2-3; TCRdb picks TRBD2, but there is no DNA to check that call. CDR1 is SGHDT and CDR2 is YYEEEE in the germline V gene. The CDR3 contains 12 residues. The CDR3 spells CASWRGTDTQYF.

Judged by frequency, this clonotype is medium-sized. V is TRBV6-6 and J is TRBJ1-5; TCRdb indicates TRBD1, and absent DNA this call remains unverified. The CDR3 runs to 16 residues. Germline CDR1 is MNHNY and CDR2 is SVGAGI (reference sequence). This chain's CDR3 is CASSFPQGYRNQPQHF.

According to its frequency, this clonotype is medium-sized. This rearrangement joins TRBV6-1 to TRBJ1-6. From germline, CDR1 is MNHNS and CDR2 SASEGT. The CDR3 covers 15 residues. The CDR3 protein is CASRGGPTYNSPLHF.

This clonotype shows up as medium-sized by frequency. The V gene is TRBV7-9, the J gene TRBJ2-3; the TRBD1 assignment by TCRdb is unverifiable without DNA. CDR1 and CDR2 (germline): SEHNR, FQNEAQ (reference sequence). The CDR3 spans 16 residues. CDR3: CASSPPGTGVLDTQYF.